This T cell receptor beta chain was retrieved from a study of cytomegalovirus exposure and HLA in healthy donors. Study-level findings and limits: HLA allele associations emerged for roughly 17,000 TCR beta sequences in a later analysis, at 0.05 false discovery rate. The authors later found HLA-associated TCR beta chains more clonally expanded than equally common others. As a later analysis revealed, most CMV-associated TCR beta chains appeared HLA-restricted. Later on, a genetic analysis was performed. It linked a missense variant in DCLRE1C with V- and J-gene trimming of TCR beta.

A multiplex PCR was run with 60 Vbeta primers and 13 Jbeta primers. Profiling relied on immunoSEQ multiplex PCR, and the TCRdb table lists in-frame clones only, not all of them. The data contain some 130,000 clones, more than 70% of them singletons. The CDR3 loop spans 15 amino acids. Germline assignment: CDR1 SGHRS and CDR2 YFSETQ. V lost 1 base, J lost 2 bases, and 3 bases stayed unmatched. As concerns this clone: The antigen remains unidentified.

This clonotype was obtained from a man aged 30 to 45 in good health and CMV-seronegative. The chain employs TRBV5-1 and TRBJ2-7, with 10 bases identical to TRBD1. Material: PBMCs. The CDR3 DNA sequence: TGCGCCAGCAGCTTGTACGGGACAGGGGCCTACGAGCAGTACTTC. Translating it yields CASSLYGTGAYEQYF.